This T cell receptor (beta chain) came from a study of blood T cell repertoires in COVID-19. Turning to the study itself: PBMCs, B-cell-depleted T cells, or T cells provided the cDNA or gDNA that made up the material.

Living in about 25 US areas, the participants were between roughly 18 and 90 years of age. Clinical history as reported by participants underpinned cohort assignment. TCRdb keeps only in-frame clones here, not all; method: immunoSEQ multiplex PCR. The sample lists a few hundred thousand clones; roughly nine tenths were seen once. The length of the CDR3 is 15 residues. V gave up 0 bases and J gave up 2 bases, with 12 bases separating them. The germline gives CDR1 SGHRS, CDR2 YFSETQ. The chain links TRBV5-1 to TRBJ2-7, with D tentatively TRBD1 (7 bases). The sequenced sample consisted of PBMCs or T cells enriched from blood (not recorded which). The receptor's source is an older woman who had recovered from COVID-19. The CDR3, as DNA: TGCGCCAGCAGCTTGGGACAGGGACTGACCTACGAGCAGTACTTC. This sequence encodes CASSLGQGLTYEQYF. Drawing the rest from reference TRBV5-1 and TRBJ2-7, the complete variable domain is KAGVTQTPRYLIKTRGQQVTLSCSPISGHRSVSWYQQTPGQGLQFLFEYFSETQRNKGNFPGRFSGRQFSNSRSEMNVSTLELGDSALYLCASSLGQGLTYEQYFGPGTRLTVT.